This T cell receptor beta chain was found in a study of vaccination effects on CD4 cells after COVID-19. Findings and caveats of the study: There was marked clonal contraction among infection- and vaccine-induced clones late after vaccination.

Ahead of sequencing, the ViraFEST assay grew antigen-specific CD4+ T cells using viral peptide pools. Having been cultured for roughly 9 days, the cells underwent CD4+ T cell isolation. Each vaccine recipient was nucleocapsid antibody negative and had no prior SARS-CoV-2 infection. Every well housed approximately 2.2 million PBMC, which grew in culture alongside roughly 10 IU/ml IL-2 and roughly 10 ug/ml peptides. At days 3 and 7, half of the medium was exchanged for IL-2 medium. This CDR3 comprises 14 residues. Trimming removed 5 bases from V and 1 base from J, with 8 bases in between. Germline CDR1 is LNHDA and CDR2 is SQIVND (reference sequence). This clone has just a few counts. Its antigen remains unknown. Repertoires were generated with immunoSEQ multiplex PCR, while TCRdb's copy carries only in-frame clones and drops some. The table lists tens of thousands of clones, about 72% of them singletons.

This sample comprised CD4+ T cells from PBMCs cultured with HCoV-OC43 spike peptides, obtained before COVID-19 vaccination. Subset: HCoV-OC43 spike overlapping peptide pool stimulation. The chain couples TRBV19 to TRBJ2-2; unclear D gene. The TCR was taken from a human donor who received a COVID-19 vaccine. The CDR3, as DNA: TGTGCCAGTAGTCTCCAACAGAACACCGGGGAGCTGTTTTTT. Protein sequence: CASSLQQNTGELFF. Looking up the rest from reference TRBV19 and TRBJ2-2 gives the full variable domain: DGGITQSPKYLFRKEGQNVTLSCEQNLNHDAMYWYRQDPGQGLRLIYYSQIVNDFQKGDIAEGYSVSREKKESFPLTVTSAQKNPTAFYLCASSLQQNTGELFFGEGSRLTVL.